The rows below give T cell receptor beta chains drawn from one sample of a study of radiation and T cells in renal cell carcinoma. Here immunoSEQ multiplex PCR was the method, and the copy in TCRdb shows in-frame clones only, minus some. The sample yields about 130,000 clones, about four fifths seen once. The material sequenced was blood, taken from a patient whose treatment included radiotherapy and nephrectomy. The receptors stem from a man aged 45-60 years with renal cell carcinoma. The CDR3 runs from the conserved cysteine through the conserved F or W. The D gene is left open where the match is weak. Expanded clones get a size class; other rows say once, few or many, or leave the size out.

v_call,j_call,d_call,clone_size,cdr3_nt,cdr3_aa
TRBV7-9,TRBJ1-1,.,.,TGTGCCAGCAGCTCAGCCACAGGGTCGGCTTTCTTT,CASSSATGSAFF
TRBV2,TRBJ1-2,.,.,TGTGCCAGTAGGGACAACAACTATGGCTACACCTTC,CASRDNNYGYTF
TRBV7-9,TRBJ1-2,.,.,TGTGCCAGCAGCTTAAGAGGAGGCTACACCTTC,CASSLRGGYTF
TRBV28,TRBJ1-5,.,.,TGTGCCAGCAGCCTCCTGGGGGCGGTGAGAAATCAGCCCCAGCATTTT,CASSLLGAVRNQPQHF
TRBV28,TRBJ2-7,.,.,TGTGCCACCACGTGGGGGCGGGCGACCTTCTACGAGCAGTACTTC,CATTWGRATFYEQYF
TRBV18,TRBJ1-3,TRBD1,.,TGTGCCAGCTCACCACCGGGACAGGTCCTCTCTGGAAACACCATATATTTT,CASSPPGQVLSGNTIYF
TRBV19,TRBJ2-1,TRBD2,.,TGTGCCAGTAGTTTACTAGCGGGGGGCTACAATGAGCAGTTCTTC,CASSLLAGGYNEQFF
TRBV19,TRBJ1-1,.,.,TGTGCCAGTAGTATAGGCAGTTTGAACACTGAAGCTTTCTTT,CASSIGSLNTEAFF
TRBV2,TRBJ2-7,.,.,TGTGCCAGCAGTGCAGGGGGGCTATCCCTATCCTACGAGCAGTACTTC,CASSAGGLSLSYEQYF
TRBV9,TRBJ1-5,.,once,TGTGCCAGCAGCAGGGAAGGGGGTCGCAATCAGCCCCAGCATTTT,CASSREGGRNQPQHF
TRBV5-4,TRBJ2-1,TRBD1,.,TGTGCCAGCAGCTCGACAGGGAATTACAATGAGCAGTTCTTC,CASSSTGNYNEQFF
TRBV4-3,TRBJ1-3,.,.,TGCGCCAGCAGCCAAGTACAGGACTCTGGAAACACCATATATTTT,CASSQVQDSGNTIYF
TRBV5-6,TRBJ1-4,.,.,TGTGCCACGACGGGGGGAGCGGGGGAAAAACTGTTTTTT,CATTGGAGEKLFF
TRBV28,TRBJ1-2,.,few,TGTGCCAGCAGTATAACAGTCTATGGCTACACCTTC,CASSITVYGYTF
TRBV19,TRBJ1-5,TRBD1,.,TGTGCCACCCGAGGGACAGGGTTTAGTCAGCCCCAGCATTTT,CATRGTGFSQPQHF
TRBV30,TRBJ2-5,TRBD1,few,TGTGCCTGGAGCCGGCGCAGGGGGAGAAAAGAGACCCAGTACTTC,CAWSRRRGRKETQYF
TRBV10-1,TRBJ2-1,TRBD2,.,TGCGCCAGCAGTGAACTAGCGGGAAAGTATGAGCAGTTCTTC,CASSELAGKYEQFF
TRBV19,TRBJ2-7,.,.,TGTGCCAGTAGCTCTGGACTTGGCTACGAGCAGTACTTC,CASSSGLGYEQYF
TRBV7-2,TRBJ1-1,.,.,TGTGCCAGCAGAGTGAGGGCTGAAGCTTTCTTT,CASRVRAEAFF
TRBV2,TRBJ2-1,TRBD1,.,TGTGCCAGCAGCTTCCAGGGGGTTCACCGGCTTGGGCTTTACGGGCAGTTCTTC,CASSFQGVHRLGLYGQFF
TRBV19,TRBJ1-2,TRBD1,.,TGTGCCAGTAGTATAAACCGGGACAGCTATGGCTACACCTTC,CASSINRDSYGYTF
TRBV7-2,TRBJ2-5,.,.,TGTGCCAGCAGCTCAGCGGGAGAGACCCAGTACTTC,CASSSAGETQYF
TRBV2,TRBJ1-4,.,.,TGTGCCAGCAGTATACGGTTTAGAGGGACCAACGAAAATGAAAAACTGTTTTTT,CASSIRFRGTNENEKLFF
TRBV4-2,TRBJ2-1,.,once,TGTGCCAGCAGCCAAAGCGGTCGGATCGATGAGCAGTTCTTC,CASSQSGRIDEQFF
TRBV30,TRBJ2-3,.,.,TGTGCCTACGCATGGAGCACAGATACGCAGTATTTT,CAYAWSTDTQYF
TRBV4-3,TRBJ2-5,TRBD2,.,TGCGCCAGCAGCCAAAGTCTAGCGGAAACTCAAGAGACCCAGTACTTC,CASSQSLAETQETQYF
TRBV2,TRBJ1-5,.,few,TGTGCCAGCAGTGCAGGGGATCAGCCCCAGCATTTT,CASSAGDQPQHF
TRBV11-3,TRBJ2-7,.,.,TGTGCCAGCAGCTCCCGGACCCACGAGCAGTACTTC,CASSSRTHEQYF
TRBV20-1,TRBJ1-2,.,.,TGCAGTGCTGACTATGGCTACACCTTC,CSADYGYTF
TRBV5-1,TRBJ2-3,.,once,TGCGCCAGCAGCCCCTCCACAGATACGCAGTATTTT,CASSPSTDTQYF
TRBV2,TRBJ1-3,TRBD1,once,TGTGCCAGCAGTTACATTCGAGGACAGGTCGGACAGGATCGCTCTGGAAACACCATATATTTT,CASSYIRGQVGQDRSGNTIYF
TRBV6-1,TRBJ1-2,.,.,TGTGCCAGCAGTGAACTACAAGTCTATGGCTACACCTTC,CASSELQVYGYTF
TRBV7-8,TRBJ2-1,TRBD2,few,TGTGCCAGCAGCTTAGCTTTAGCGGGGGCCCTCTCGGGGTCCAATGAGCAGTTCTTC,CASSLALAGALSGSNEQFF